This TCR beta chain was captured in a study of T cell repertoires in cytomegalovirus infection. J gave up 8 bases and V 7 bases, and 9 bases lay outside the gene matches. Germline loops: CDR1 ENHRY, CDR2 SYGVKD. The CDR3 consists of 14 residues. MiXCR, run by TCRdb on the reads, gives a single entry per CDR3 protein. The sample has 450,000 to 600,000 distinct CDR3 sequences, roughly a third seen once; the top ten hold 17%. Only a few counts were recorded for this clonotype. What it recognizes is unknown. Specimen: cultured PBMCs, collected from culture after CMV antigen stimulation. The rearrangement uses TRBV10-3 and TRBJ2-1; 9 bases fit TRBD2. The sequence was collected from a human donor in good health (CMV status not recorded). Some clones in this sample may be carry-over from other donors' samples. The CDR3 loop reads CAIKAGTSPDEQFF. The CDR3 DNA follows: TGTGCCATCAAGGCCGGGACTAGCCCAGATGAGCAGTTCTTC.